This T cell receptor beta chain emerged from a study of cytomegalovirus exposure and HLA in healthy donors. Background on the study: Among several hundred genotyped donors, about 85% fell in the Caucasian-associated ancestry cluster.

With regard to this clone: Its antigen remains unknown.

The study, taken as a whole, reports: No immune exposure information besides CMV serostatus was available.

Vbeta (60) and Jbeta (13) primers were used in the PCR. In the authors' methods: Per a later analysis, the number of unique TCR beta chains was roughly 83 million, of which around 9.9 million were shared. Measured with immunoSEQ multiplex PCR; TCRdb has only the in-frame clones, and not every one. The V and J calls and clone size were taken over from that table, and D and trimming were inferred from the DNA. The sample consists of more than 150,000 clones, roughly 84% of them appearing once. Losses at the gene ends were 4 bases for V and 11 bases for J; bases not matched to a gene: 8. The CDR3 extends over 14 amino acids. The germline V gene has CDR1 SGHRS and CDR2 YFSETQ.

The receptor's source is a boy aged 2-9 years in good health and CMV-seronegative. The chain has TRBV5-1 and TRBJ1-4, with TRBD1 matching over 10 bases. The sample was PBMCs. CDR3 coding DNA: TGCGCCAGCAGCATTGACAGGGGGCAAGAGAAACTGTTTTTT. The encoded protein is CASSIDRGQEKLFF.